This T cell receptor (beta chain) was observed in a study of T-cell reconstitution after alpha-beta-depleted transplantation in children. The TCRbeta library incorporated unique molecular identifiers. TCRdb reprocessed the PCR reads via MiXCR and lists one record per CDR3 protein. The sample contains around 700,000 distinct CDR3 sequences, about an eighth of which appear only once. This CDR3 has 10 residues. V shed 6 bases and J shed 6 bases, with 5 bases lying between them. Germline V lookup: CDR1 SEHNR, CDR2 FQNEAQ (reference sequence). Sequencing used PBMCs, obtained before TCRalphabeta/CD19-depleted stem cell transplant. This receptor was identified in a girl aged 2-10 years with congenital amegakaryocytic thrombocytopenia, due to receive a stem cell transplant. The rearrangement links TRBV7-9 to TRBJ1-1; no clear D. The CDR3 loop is CASSFPEAFF. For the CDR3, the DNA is TGTGCCAGCAGTTTTCCTGAAGCTTTCTTT.